Given below is one TCR beta chain in context. Antigen specificity is unknown. The sample belongs to a study of cytomegalovirus exposure and HLA in healthy donors. Study-level results: Sequencing artifact likely explains a cluster of highly shared sequence variants. The authors later linked a missense DCLRE1C variant to TCR beta V- and J-gene trimming. In a later analysis, productive TCRs from donors in an Asian-associated ancestry cluster reportedly carried fewer N-insertions than the cohort mean.

PCR used 60 Vbeta primers and 13 Jbeta primers. Method: immunoSEQ multiplex PCR; TCRdb's copy keeps in-frame clones and lacks some. Of 180,000 or so clones listed, roughly 80% are singletons. This CDR3 is built from 12 residues. Trimming took off 4 bases at V and 0 bases at J, with 5 bases between the two ends. Healthy bone marrow donors made up the donor group. The receptor comes from a female donor in good health and CMV-seronegative. The chain couples TRBV5-3 to TRBJ2-7; no clear D gene. TRBV5-3 is labeled an ORF, and its function is uncertain. Specimen: PBMCs. The CDR3 sequence: CARSPGSYEQYF. The CDR3 DNA sequence: TGTGCCAGAAGCCCAGGCTCCTACGAGCAGTACTTC.